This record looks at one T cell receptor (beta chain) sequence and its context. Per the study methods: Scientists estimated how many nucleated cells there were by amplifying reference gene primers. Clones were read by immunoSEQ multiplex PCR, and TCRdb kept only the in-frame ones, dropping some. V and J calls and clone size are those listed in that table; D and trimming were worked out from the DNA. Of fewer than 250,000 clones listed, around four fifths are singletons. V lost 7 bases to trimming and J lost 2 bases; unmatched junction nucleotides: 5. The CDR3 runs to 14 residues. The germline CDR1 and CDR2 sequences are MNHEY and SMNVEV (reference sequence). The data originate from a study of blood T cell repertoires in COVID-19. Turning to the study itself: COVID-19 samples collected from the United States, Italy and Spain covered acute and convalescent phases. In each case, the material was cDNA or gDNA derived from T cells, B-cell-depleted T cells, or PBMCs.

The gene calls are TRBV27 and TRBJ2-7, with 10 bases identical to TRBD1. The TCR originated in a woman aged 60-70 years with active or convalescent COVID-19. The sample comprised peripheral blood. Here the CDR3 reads CASKAGTGAYEQYF. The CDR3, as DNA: TGTGCCAGCAAAGCCGGGACAGGGGCCTACGAGCAGTACTTC.